This TCR beta chain originates from a study of blood T cell repertoires in COVID-19. Overall study: Material from acute and convalescent COVID-19 was sourced from the United States, Italy and Spain. From T cells, B-cell-depleted T cells, or PBMCs came the material, which was cDNA or gDNA.

Per the study methods: Reference gene primer amplification gave estimated nucleated cell counts. Assay: immunoSEQ multiplex PCR; the TCRdb copy retains only in-frame clones and omits some. The DNA was the basis for D and trimming; V, J and clone size are from that table. The sample lists some 230,000 clones, roughly 80% seen once, with roughly 2.3% in the top ten. The count of this clone is one. Looked up from germline, CDR1 is MDHEN and CDR2 is SYDVKM. V shed 2 bases and J shed 3 bases, with 19 bases lying between them. The CDR3 is 17 residues long. The sample was peripheral blood. The chain links TRBV28 to TRBJ1-1, with D uncertain. The sequence was obtained from a woman between 55 and 75 years old with acute or convalescent COVID-19. The CDR3 spells CASSLPRQIRLDTEAFF. DNA for the CDR3: TGTGCCAGCAGTTTACCCCGACAAATTCGATTAGACACTGAAGCTTTCTTT.